This passage covers 7 T cell receptor beta chains from one sample sequenced in a study of tumor and adjacent non-tumor tissue in lung cancer. TCRbeta libraries were built with three rounds of nested PCR, modified from ARM-PCR. TCRdb independently ran MiXCR on the multiplex PCR reads; one entry per CDR3 protein. The sample consists of around 210,000 distinct CDR3 sequences, 70% to 75% of them appearing once. No cell sorting was done before RNA was extracted from the tissue. The sequenced sample consisted of lung tumor tissue. These receptors came from a man between 60 and 75 years old with non-small cell lung cancer.

The chain joins TRBV6-5 to TRBJ2-2, with 11 bases identical to TRBD2. The V gene's germline CDR1 is MNHEY and CDR2 SVGAGI. V dropped 6 bases and J dropped 6; count of bases not matched to a gene: 6. The CDR3 consists of 15 residues. The CDR3, as DNA: TGTGCCAGCAGGGTTTCTAGCGGGGGGCCCGGGGAGCTGTTTTTT. Protein: CASRVSSGGPGELFF.

This clonotype was counted a few times. This may arise from a read error, as a much more abundant clone is one base away. This chain uses TRBV11-3 with TRBJ2-7, with D perhaps matching TRBD1 or TRBD2 (5 bases each). V was trimmed by 4 bases and J by 3 bases, leaving 16 bases between them. This CDR3 spans 15 amino acids. Per the germline V gene, CDR1 is SGHNT and CDR2 is YENEEA. The CDR3 nucleotides are TGTGCCAGCAGCTATCCTCGGGACGGATTCTACGAGCAGTACTTC. Amino acid sequence: CASSYPRDGFYEQYF.

This clonotype was detected many times. The chain uses TRBV6-1 and TRBJ2-2, with TRBD1 matching over 11 bases. This CDR3 has 14 residues. In germline, CDR1 is MNHNS, CDR2 SASEGT. V lost 7 bases and J lost 7; bases outside the gene matches: 5. The CDR3 DNA follows: TGTGCCAGCATGGGGACAGGGGGTTACGGGGAGCTGTTTTTT. Amino acid sequence: CASMGTGGYGELFF.

This clonotype was seen just once. One end of the junction is discordant with germline, which a read error may explain. This chain joins TRBV6-1 and TRBJ2-1, with 7 bases lining up with TRBD2. Germline V gene sequence: CDR1 MNHNS, CDR2 SASEGT. This CDR3 has 18 amino acids. The CDR3 sequence is CASSEFPPGGTTYNEQSF. CDR3 bases: TGTGCCAGCAGTGAATTCCCTCCGGGGGGAACCACCTACAATGAGCAGTCCTTC.

Concerning this clonotype itself: This sequence may be a read error, since a much larger clone differs from it by one base. The rearrangement joins TRBV5-6 to TRBJ1-5; D might be TRBD1 (5 bases). Germline V lookup: CDR1 SGHDT, CDR2 YYEEEE. CDR3 length: 14 residues. The chain's CDR3 is CASSLGQLNHPQHF. CDR3 sequence (DNA): TGTGCCAGCAGCTTGGGACAGCTCAATCACCCCCAGCATTTT.

The chain has TRBV5-1 and TRBJ2-3; 8 positions match TRBD2. Trimming at V came to 4 bases and at J to 6 bases, leaving 7 bases not matched to a gene. The V gene's germline CDR1 is SGHRS and CDR2 YFSETQ. This CDR3 spans 14 amino acids. The CDR3, as DNA: TGCGCCAGCAGCCCCAGCGGGAGAGGCGATACGCAGTATTTT. This codes for CASSPSGRGDTQYF. Based on the CDR3 plus reference TRBV5-1 and TRBJ2-3, the full variable domain is KAGVTQTPRYLIKTRGQQVTLSCSPISGHRSVSWYQQTPGQGLQFLFEYFSETQRNKGNFPGRFSGRQFSNSRSEMNVSTLELGDSALYLCASSPSGRGDTQYFGPGTRLTVL.

In its sample, this clonotype was seen a few times. Being one base from a much bigger clone, this may be a read error. The chain joins TRBV11-3 to TRBJ2-5; D possibly matches TRBD1 or TRBD2 (5 bases each). CDR3 length: 15 residues. Germline CDR1 SGHNT, CDR2 YENEEA. The CDR3 nucleotides are TGTGCCAGCAGCTTAGATAGAGGGGTCCAAGGGACCCAGTACTTC. This sequence encodes CASSLDRGVQGTQYF.